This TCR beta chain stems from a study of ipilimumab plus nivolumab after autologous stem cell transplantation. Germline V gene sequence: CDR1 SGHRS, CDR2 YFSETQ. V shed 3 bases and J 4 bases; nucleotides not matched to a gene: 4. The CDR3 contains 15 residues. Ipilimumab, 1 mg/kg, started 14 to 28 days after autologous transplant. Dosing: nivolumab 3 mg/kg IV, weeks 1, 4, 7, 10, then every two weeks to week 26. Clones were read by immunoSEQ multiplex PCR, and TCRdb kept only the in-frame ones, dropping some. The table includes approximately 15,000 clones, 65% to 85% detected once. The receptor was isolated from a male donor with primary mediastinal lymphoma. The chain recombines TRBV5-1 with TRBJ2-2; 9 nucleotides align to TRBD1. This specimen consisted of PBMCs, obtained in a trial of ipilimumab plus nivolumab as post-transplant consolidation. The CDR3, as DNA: TGCGCCAGCAGCTCGCGGACAGGGGCCACCGGGGAGCTGTTTTTT. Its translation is CASSSRTGATGELFF.